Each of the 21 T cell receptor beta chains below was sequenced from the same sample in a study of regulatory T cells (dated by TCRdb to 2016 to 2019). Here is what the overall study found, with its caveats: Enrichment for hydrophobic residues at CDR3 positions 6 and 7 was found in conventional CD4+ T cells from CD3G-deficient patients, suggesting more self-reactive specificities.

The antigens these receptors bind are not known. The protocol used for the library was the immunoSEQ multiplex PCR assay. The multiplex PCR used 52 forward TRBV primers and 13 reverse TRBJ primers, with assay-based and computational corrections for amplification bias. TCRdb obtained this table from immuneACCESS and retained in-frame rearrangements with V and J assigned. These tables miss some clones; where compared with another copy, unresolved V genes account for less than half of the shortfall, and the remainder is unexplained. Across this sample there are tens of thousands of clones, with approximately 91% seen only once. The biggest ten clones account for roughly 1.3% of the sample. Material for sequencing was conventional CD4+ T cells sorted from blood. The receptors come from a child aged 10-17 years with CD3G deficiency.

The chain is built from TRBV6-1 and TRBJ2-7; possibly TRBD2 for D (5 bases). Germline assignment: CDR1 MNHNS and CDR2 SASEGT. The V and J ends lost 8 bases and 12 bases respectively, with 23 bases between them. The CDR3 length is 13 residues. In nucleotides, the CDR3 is TGTGCCAGCCAAGACCCTCTGGTGGGAGTAGTGTACTTC. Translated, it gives CASQDPLVGVVYF.

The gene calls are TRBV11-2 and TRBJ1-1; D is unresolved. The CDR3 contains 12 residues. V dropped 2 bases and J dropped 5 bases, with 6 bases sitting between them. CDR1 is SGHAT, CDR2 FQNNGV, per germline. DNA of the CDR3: TGTGCCAGCAGCTTATCGGGGACTGAAGCTTTCTTT. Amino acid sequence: CASSLSGTEAFF. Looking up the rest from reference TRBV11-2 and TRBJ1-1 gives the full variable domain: EAGVAQSPRYKIIEKRQSVAFWCNPISGHATLYWYQQILGQGPKLLIQFQNNGVVDDSQLPKDRFSAERLKGVDSTLKIQPAKLEDSAVYLCASSLSGTEAFFGQGTRLTVV.

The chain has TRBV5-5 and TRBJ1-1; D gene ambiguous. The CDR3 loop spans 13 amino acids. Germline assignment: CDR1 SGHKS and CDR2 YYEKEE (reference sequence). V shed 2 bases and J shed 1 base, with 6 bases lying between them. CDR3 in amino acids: CASSFSQNTEAFF. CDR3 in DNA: TGTGCCAGCAGCTTTTCCCAGAACACTGAAGCTTTCTTT. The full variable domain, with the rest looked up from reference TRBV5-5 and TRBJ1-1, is DAGVTQSPTHLIKTRGQQVTLRCSPISGHKSVSWYQQVLGQGPQFIFQYYEKEERGRGNFPDRFSARQFPNYSSELNVNALLLGDSALYLCASSFSQNTEAFFGQGTRLTVV.

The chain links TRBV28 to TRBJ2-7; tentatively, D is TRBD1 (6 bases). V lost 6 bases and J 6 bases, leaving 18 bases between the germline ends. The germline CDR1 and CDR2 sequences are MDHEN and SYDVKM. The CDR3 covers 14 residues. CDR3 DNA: TGTGCCAGCAGACCCGGGACACTGGCTGGCGAGCAGTACTTC. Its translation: CASRPGTLAGEQYF. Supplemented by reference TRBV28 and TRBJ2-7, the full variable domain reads DVKVTQSSRYLVKRTGEKVFLECVQDMDHENMFWYRQDPGLGLRLIYFSYDVKMKEKGDIPEGYSVSREKKERFSLILESASTNQTSMYLCASRPGTLAGEQYFGPGTRLTVT.

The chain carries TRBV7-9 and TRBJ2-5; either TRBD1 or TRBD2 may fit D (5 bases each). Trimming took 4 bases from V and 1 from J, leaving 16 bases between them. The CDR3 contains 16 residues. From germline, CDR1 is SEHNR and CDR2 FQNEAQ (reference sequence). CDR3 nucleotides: TGTGCCAGCAGCTCCCTCGGAGAGGGGTCCCAAGAGACCCAGTACTTC. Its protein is CASSSLGEGSQETQYF.

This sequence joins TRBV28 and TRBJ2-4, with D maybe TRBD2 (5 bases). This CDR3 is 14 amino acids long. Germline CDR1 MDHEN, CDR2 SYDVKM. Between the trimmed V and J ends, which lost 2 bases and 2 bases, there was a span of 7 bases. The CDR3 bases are TGTGCCAGCAGTTTAGGGAGAACCAAAAACATTCAGTACTTC. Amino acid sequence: CASSLGRTKNIQYF.

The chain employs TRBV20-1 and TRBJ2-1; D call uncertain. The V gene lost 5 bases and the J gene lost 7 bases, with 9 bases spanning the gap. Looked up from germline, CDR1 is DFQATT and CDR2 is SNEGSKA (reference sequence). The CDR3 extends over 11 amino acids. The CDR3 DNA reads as TGCAGTGCTCAAGAGAGAAATGAGCAGTTCTTC. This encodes CSAQERNEQFF.

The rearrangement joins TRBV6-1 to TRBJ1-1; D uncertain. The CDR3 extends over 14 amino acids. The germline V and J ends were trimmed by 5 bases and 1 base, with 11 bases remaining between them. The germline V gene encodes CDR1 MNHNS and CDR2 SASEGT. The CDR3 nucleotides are TGTGCCAGCAGTTCCTATGGCAGGAACACTGAAGCTTTCTTT. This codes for CASSSYGRNTEAFF.

Here the CDR3 reads CASSTPGTGRNYGYTF. The CDR3 nucleotides read TGTGCCAGCAGTACCCCTGGGACAGGGAGAAACTATGGCTACACCTTC. This rearrangement joins TRBV28 to TRBJ1-2, with 9 positions matching TRBD1. With V trimmed by 5 bases and J by 2 bases, 9 bases remained unmatched. The germline V gene encodes CDR1 MDHEN and CDR2 SYDVKM. The CDR3 sequence is 16 residues long.

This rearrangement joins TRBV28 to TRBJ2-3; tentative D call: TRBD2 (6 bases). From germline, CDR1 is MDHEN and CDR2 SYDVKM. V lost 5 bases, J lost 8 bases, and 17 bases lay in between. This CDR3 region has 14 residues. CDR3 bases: TGTGCCAGCAGTACCCTTAGCGGAAGGGGTACGCAGTATTTT. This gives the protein CASSTLSGRGTQYF.

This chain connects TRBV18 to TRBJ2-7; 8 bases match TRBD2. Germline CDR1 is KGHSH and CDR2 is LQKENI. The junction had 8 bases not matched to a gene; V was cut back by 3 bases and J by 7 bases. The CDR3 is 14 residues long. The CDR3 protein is CASSPASGRREQYF. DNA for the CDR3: TGTGCCAGCTCACCCGCTAGCGGGCGTCGAGAGCAGTACTTC. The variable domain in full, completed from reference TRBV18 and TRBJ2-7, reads NAGVMQNPRHLVRRRGQEARLRCSPMKGHSHVYWYRQLPEEGLKFMVYLQKENIIDESGMPKERFSAEFPKEGPSILRIQQVVRGDSAAYFCASSPASGRREQYFGPGTRLTVT.

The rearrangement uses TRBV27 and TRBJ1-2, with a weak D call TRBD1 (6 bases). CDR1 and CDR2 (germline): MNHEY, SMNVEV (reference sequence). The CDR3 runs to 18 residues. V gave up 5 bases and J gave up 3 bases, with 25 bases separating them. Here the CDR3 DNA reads TGTGCCAGCAGTCCATCCCCGGTCAGGGGCGCACGTTACTATGGCTACACCTTC. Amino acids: CASSPSPVRGARYYGYTF.

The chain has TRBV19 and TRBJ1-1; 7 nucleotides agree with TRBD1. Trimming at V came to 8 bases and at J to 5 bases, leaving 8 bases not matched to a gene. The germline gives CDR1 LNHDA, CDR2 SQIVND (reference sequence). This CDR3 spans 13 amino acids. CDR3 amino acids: CASARAGGTEAFF. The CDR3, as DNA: TGTGCCAGTGCCCGGGCAGGGGGGACTGAAGCTTTCTTT.

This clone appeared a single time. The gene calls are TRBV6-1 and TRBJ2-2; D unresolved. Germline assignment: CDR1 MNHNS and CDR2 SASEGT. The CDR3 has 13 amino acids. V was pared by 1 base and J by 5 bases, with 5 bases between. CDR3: CASSEVGTGELFF. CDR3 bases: TGTGCCAGCAGTGAAGTGGGGACCGGGGAGCTGTTTTTT.

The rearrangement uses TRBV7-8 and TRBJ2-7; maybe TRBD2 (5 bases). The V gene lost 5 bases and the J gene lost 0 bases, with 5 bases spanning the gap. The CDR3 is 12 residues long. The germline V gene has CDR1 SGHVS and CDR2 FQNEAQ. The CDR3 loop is CASSAGSYEQYF. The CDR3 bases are TGTGCCAGCAGCGCGGGCTCCTACGAGCAGTACTTC.

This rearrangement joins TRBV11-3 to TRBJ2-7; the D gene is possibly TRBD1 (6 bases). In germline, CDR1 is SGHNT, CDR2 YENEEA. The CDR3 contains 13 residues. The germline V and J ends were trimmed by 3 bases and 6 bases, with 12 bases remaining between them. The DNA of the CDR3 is TGTGCCAGCAGCTTTTACAGGGTCAGCGAGCAGTACTTC. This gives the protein CASSFYRVSEQYF.

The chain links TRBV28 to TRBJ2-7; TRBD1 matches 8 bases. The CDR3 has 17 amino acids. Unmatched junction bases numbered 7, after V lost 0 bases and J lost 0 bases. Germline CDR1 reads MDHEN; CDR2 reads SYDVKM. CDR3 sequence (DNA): TGTGCCAGCAGTTTATGGGGCAGGGGGCAAACCTCCTACGAGCAGTACTTC. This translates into CASSLWGRGQTSYEQYF.

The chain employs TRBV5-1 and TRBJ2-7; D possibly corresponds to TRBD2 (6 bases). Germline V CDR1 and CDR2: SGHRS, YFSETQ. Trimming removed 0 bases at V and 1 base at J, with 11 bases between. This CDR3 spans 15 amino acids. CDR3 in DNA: TGCGCCAGCAGCTTGGCCGGGACTGGTTCCTACGAGCAGTACTTC. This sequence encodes CASSLAGTGSYEQYF.

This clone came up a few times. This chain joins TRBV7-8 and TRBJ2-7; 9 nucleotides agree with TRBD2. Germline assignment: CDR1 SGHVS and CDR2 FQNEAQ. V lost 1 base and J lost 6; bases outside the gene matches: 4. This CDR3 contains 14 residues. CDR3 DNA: TGTGCCAGCAGCTTAGACGCAGCGGGGGGCGAGCAGTACTTC. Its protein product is CASSLDAAGGEQYF.

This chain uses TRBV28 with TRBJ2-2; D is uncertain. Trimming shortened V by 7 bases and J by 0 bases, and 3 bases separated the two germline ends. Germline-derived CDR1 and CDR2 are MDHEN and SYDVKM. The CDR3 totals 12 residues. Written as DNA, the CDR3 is TGTGCCAGCACTACGAACACCGGGGAGCTGTTTTTT. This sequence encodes CASTTNTGELFF.

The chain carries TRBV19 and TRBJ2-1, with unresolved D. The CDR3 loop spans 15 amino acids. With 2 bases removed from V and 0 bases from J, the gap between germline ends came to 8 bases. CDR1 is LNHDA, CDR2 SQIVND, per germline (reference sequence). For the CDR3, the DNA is TGTGCCAGTAGTATAAGCGTCAGCTCCTACAATGAGCAGTTCTTC. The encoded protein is CASSISVSSYNEQFF.